Presented here are 9 T cell receptor beta chains from one specimen sequenced in a study of blood T cells in healthy people across ages. Using a J-beta primer mix together with a sample-barcoded 5' primer, a second PCR was run for roughly 7 to 11 cycles. Each CDR3 protein gets one entry after TCRdb re-called the 5' RACE reads with MiXCR. This sample has some 1.5 million distinct CDR3 sequences, with 28% found just once. Material for sequencing was blood. The origin of the receptors is a woman in her twenties or thirties in good health.

This clonotype was counted ten times or more. The genes are TRBV11-3 and TRBJ1-2, with TRBD1 as a possible D gene (5 bases). Trimming cost V 1 base and J 4 bases, with 7 bases left between them. Germline-derived CDR1 and CDR2 are SGHNT and YENEEA. The CDR3 has 13 amino acids. This CDR3 reads CASSLGQPYGYTF. CDR3 coding DNA: TGTGCCAGCAGCTTAGGACAGCCCTATGGCTACACCTTC.

This clonotype was seen more than once but under ten times. The CDR3 region has the DNA TGTGCCAGCAGTTACCCGGGACAGGGGGCAGGTGGCTACACCTTC. Translating gives CASSYPGQGAGGYTF. This sequence joins TRBV6-5 and TRBJ1-2, with 12 positions matching TRBD1. CDR3 length: 15 amino acids. CDR1 is MNHEY, CDR2 SVGAGI, per germline. Trimming at V came to 2 bases and at J to 7 bases, leaving 5 bases not matched to a gene.

This chain links TRBV20-1 with TRBJ2-7; TRBD2 is a possible D gene (6 bases). With 6 bases removed from V and 1 base from J, the gap between germline ends came to 25 bases. CDR1 and CDR2 (germline): DFQATT, SNEGSKA (reference sequence). This CDR3 contains 17 residues. DNA for the CDR3: TGCAGTGCAAGGAGGGGAGGAACCGGGATAGGTTCCTACGAGCAGTACTTC. Translation gives CSARRGGTGIGSYEQYF.

The CDR3 protein is CASSRGSGTGMGLAGGRSSYEQYF. Written as DNA, the CDR3 is TGCGCCAGCAGCCGTGGTTCCGGGACAGGGATGGGACTAGCGGGGGGCCGGAGCTCCTACGAGCAGTACTTC. V is TRBV5-1 and J is TRBJ2-7; 15 bases fit TRBD2. V lost 4 bases to trimming and J lost 0 bases; unmatched junction nucleotides: 26. CDR3 length: 24 amino acids. Germline lookup yields CDR1 SGHRS and CDR2 YFSETQ.

Concerning this clonotype: This could be a read error, since a much larger clone is one nucleotide away. The V gene is TRBV6-5, the J gene TRBJ2-7, with TRBD1 identical over 9 bases. This CDR3 is 15 amino acids long. Germline values: CDR1 MNHEY, CDR2 SVGAGI. The CDR3 nucleotides are TGTGCCTGCAGTGAAACCGGGACAGGGTTTAACGAGCAGTACTTC. Its translation: CACSETGTGFNEQYF.

V and J are TRBV2 and TRBJ2-1; 7 positions agree with TRBD1. The V and J ends lost 5 bases and 6 bases, in that order; junction bases with no gene match: 13. The CDR3 loop spans 16 amino acids. Germline CDR1 and CDR2: SNHLY and FYNNEI. The CDR3 coding sequence is TGTGCCAGCAGTAGCGCACCATCCGGGACAGTCAATGAGCAGTTCTTC. Protein product: CASSSAPSGTVNEQFF.

Worth noting for this clonotype: As the CDR3 is not closed by the conserved phenylalanine or tryptophan, this likely results from a read error. This chain connects TRBV5-1 to TRBJ2-5; D perhaps matches TRBD1 (6 bases). Near its end, the DNA agrees better with TRBJ2-7, so the J call may be wrong. CDR1 is SGHRS and CDR2 is YFSETQ in the germline V gene. CDR3 size: 12 residues. CDR3 in amino acids: CASRDRPYEQYS. DNA of the CDR3: TGCGCCAGCAGAGACAGGCCCTACGAGCAGTACTCC.

This clonotype has a handful of counts. This chain uses TRBV11-2 with TRBJ2-3, with 9 bases identical to TRBD2. V lost 2 bases to trimming and J lost 2 bases; unmatched junction nucleotides: 2. Germline loops: CDR1 SGHAT, CDR2 FQNNGV. The CDR3 has 15 residues. The CDR3, as DNA: TGTGCCAGCAGCTTAAGCGGGGGGTACACAGATACGCAGTATTTT. This gives the protein CASSLSGGYTDTQYF.

This clonotype was seen repeatedly, ten times or more. The chain employs TRBV6-2 or TRBV6-3 and TRBJ2-5; 7 bases align to TRBD2. CDR1 is MNHEY, CDR2 SVGEGT, per germline. J lost 7 bases, V lost 7 bases, and 9 bases had no gene match. The CDR3 is 13 residues long. The CDR3 DNA sequence: TGTGCCAGCAAAGAGCGGGAATTCGGGACCCAGTACTTC. Translation: CASKEREFGTQYF.